The 9 T cell receptor beta chains listed next were all sequenced from one sample in a study of blood T cells in healthy people across ages. Together with a sample-barcoded 5' primer, a J-beta primer mix was included in a second PCR lasting about 6 to 11 cycles. One entry per CDR3 protein, called by TCRdb with MiXCR from the 5' RACE reads. The table records 850,000 to 1,100,000 distinct CDR3 sequences, about two fifths of them present only once. The sample consisted of blood. Source of these receptors: a man between 18 and 29 years old in good health.

The genes are TRBV20-1 and TRBJ2-1; TRBD1 matches at 7 bases. The CDR3 has 14 residues. Germline V gene sequence: CDR1 DFQATT, CDR2 SNEGSKA (reference sequence). J gave up 1 base and V 5 bases, and 5 bases lay outside the gene matches. In DNA, the CDR3 is TGCAGTGCTGGGGGACAGACTTCCTACAATGAGCAGTTCTTC. Translated, it gives CSAGGQTSYNEQFF.

V gene TRBV30 combines with J gene TRBJ2-1; 10 bases match TRBD1. Germline V gene lookup returns CDR1 GTSNPN and CDR2 SVGIG (reference sequence). The CDR3 consists of 13 residues. J gave up 9 bases and V 5 bases, and 7 bases lay outside the gene matches. CDR3 in DNA: TGTGCCTGGGCGGCGGGACAGGGGTTTGAGCAGTTCTTC. Encoded protein: CAWAAGQGFEQFF.

This clonotype has just a few counts. With a much larger clone just one base away, this may be a read error. The V gene is TRBV5-6, the J gene TRBJ2-1; possibly TRBD1 or TRBD2 for D (6 bases each). With the DNA end fitting TRBJ2-7 better, the J assignment may be wrong. The CDR3 contains 16 residues. Germline V CDR1 and CDR2: SGHDT, YYEEEE. The CDR3 sequence: CASSFLRDTSYNEQYF. The CDR3, as DNA: TGTGCCAGCAGCTTTTTGCGGGACACTTCCTACAATGAGCAGTACTTC.

This chain connects TRBV25-1 to TRBJ1-2; no clear D gene. V lost 2 bases to trimming and J lost 4 bases, with 8 bases between them. The CDR3 runs to 13 residues. Germline CDR1 and CDR2: MGHDK and SYGVNS. For the CDR3, the DNA is TGTGCCAGCAGTGAACGGCAGGCCTATGGCTACACCTTC. It codes for CASSERQAYGYTF.

This clonotype was detected a few times. Written as DNA, the CDR3 is TGTGCCAGCAGCGTAGGAGGTACGGGTTTTAACAATGAGCAGTACTTC. The encoded protein is CASSVGGTGFNNEQYF. The rearrangement joins TRBV9 to TRBJ2-7; no definite D call. V lost 0 bases to trimming and J lost 7 bases, with 20 bases between them. In germline, CDR1 is SGDLS, CDR2 YYNGEE. This CDR3 has 16 amino acids.

This clonotype has more than one count but fewer than ten. The chain has TRBV20-1 and TRBJ2-2, with D possibly called TRBD1 or TRBD2 (6 bases each). The CDR3 has 15 residues. Germline V gives CDR1 DFQATT, CDR2 SNEGSKA (reference sequence). Trimming shortened V by 1 base and J by 8 bases, and 17 bases separated the two germline ends. The CDR3 sequence: CSARVSAGGEGELFF. In DNA, the CDR3 is TGCAGTGCTAGAGTATCGGCCGGGGGCGAGGGGGAGCTGTTTTTT.

To note about this clonotype: Its ends do not fully match the called genes, so a read error is possible. The V call is TRBV20-1, the J call TRBJ1-6; D not resolved. CDR3 length: 12 residues. CDR1 and CDR2 from the germline V gene are DFQATT and SNEGSKA (reference sequence). The chain's CDR3 is CSARQDNSPHHF. CDR3 nucleotide sequence: TGCAGTGCTAGACAGGATAATTCACCCCACCACTTT.

This chain connects TRBV29-1 to TRBJ2-5, with a tentative D call TRBD2 (5 bases). Trimming left V 4 bases short and J 5 bases short, with 17 bases between. Germline loops: CDR1 SQVTM, CDR2 ANQGSEA. This CDR3 is 14 amino acids long. CDR3 sequence: CSVGLRTILETQYF. The CDR3 DNA reads as TGCAGCGTTGGACTAAGGACCATCTTGGAGACCCAGTACTTC.

The chain employs TRBV27 and TRBJ2-1, with D perhaps assigned TRBD1 or TRBD2 (5 bases each). From germline, CDR1 is MNHEY and CDR2 SMNVEV (reference sequence). This CDR3 is built from 13 residues. Trimming cost V 5 bases and J 10 bases, with 15 bases left between them. CDR3 loop: CASSRSGTGEQFF. CDR3 nucleotide sequence: TGTGCCAGCAGTCGGTCCGGGACGGGGGAGCAGTTCTTC.